The present T cell receptor (beta chain) was sequenced within a study of PD-L1 blockade in urothelial cancer. As for the study in general: Prior chemotherapy in patients spanned 0 to 3 regimens. Across blood samples, T cells had a median count of around 140,000. Study outcomes and limitations: Tumor-associated clones in blood expanded more at 3 weeks in durable-benefit patients.

TCRdb keeps only in-frame clones here, not all; method: immunoSEQ multiplex PCR. Altogether tens of thousands of clones are present, 90% to 95% being singletons, with the ten largest covering around 11%. The V end lost 0 bases, the J end lost 4 bases, and 8 bases lay between the germline ends. CDR1 SGDLS and CDR2 YYNGEE come from the germline V gene. This CDR3 region has 13 residues. On this clone itself: The antigen is not known.

Time point: peripheral blood 6 weeks after treatment start. This chain uses TRBV9 with TRBJ2-7; perhaps TRBD1 as D (5 bases). The receptor was derived from a woman aged 55-75 years with urothelial cancer. This sample comprised PBMCs, obtained around atezolizumab (anti-PD-L1) treatment. The CDR3 loop is CASSVGGPYEQYF. The CDR3 DNA sequence: TGTGCCAGCAGCGTAGGGGGCCCTTACGAGCAGTACTTC.